These T cell receptor beta chains were read from a single sample in a study of T cell responses to AZD1222 COVID-19 vaccine. Using immunoSEQ multiplex PCR, the repertoire was profiled, and TCRdb retains in-frame clones only, with some absent. This sample yields some 180,000 clones, of which 70% to 90% are seen a single time; approximately 0.5% belongs to the top ten. The sequencing here drew on peripheral blood, taken on day 0 of AZD1222 vaccination. All receptors derive from an adult in good health. Each CDR3 is given without its conserved first and last residue. Each record gives: V gene, CDR3 protein.

>TRBV6-2/TRBV6-3
ASSYRDRGRQPQH
>TRBV5-1
ASSVGHLTEAF
>TRBV21-1
ASTPQRARGGYEQY
>TRBV10-3
AISAEGARAAGYT
>TRBV7-2
ASSYRDRSNSPLH
>TRBV19
ASSIPPQQSPPEAF
>TRBV7-2
ASSLDRAGSGANVLT
>TRBV24-1
ATGADGNQPQH
>TRBV6-2/TRBV6-3
ASTPTGVYSSYEQY
>TRBV28
ASSLASGVYNEQF
>TRBV7-2
ASSSYGLSGELF
>TRBV5-1
ASSIGTSGRFEQF
>TRBV3-1/TRBV3-2
ASSQAQGRTGYT
>TRBV5-6
ASSQDWGGNSPLH
>TRBV5-1
ASSLDPGGTYEQY
>TRBV5-4
ASSLASSGSTDTQY
>TRBV5-6
ASSRSTSTDTQY
>TRBV5-4
ASSLVGSGSYEQY
>TRBV15
ATSRDGGANEKLF
>TRBV29-1
SVSTSYEQY
>TRBV30
AWSVQGEAF
>TRBV5-1
ASSLGGPDNEQF
>TRBV10-2
ARRTGQGIYEQY
>TRBV6-5
ASSYSNGVSEQY
>TRBV27
ASKGPLRRSTGELF
>TRBV6-1
ASSEALAGGKETQY
>TRBV15
ATSRAGQVYGYT
>TRBV7-9
ASSPYMGSGVAKNIQY
>TRBV3-1/TRBV3-2
ASSPLGQPQH
>TRBV11-2
ASSLERLEGGELF
>TRBV3-1/TRBV3-2
ASSQDHSGRALTGELF
>TRBV28
ASSPAGLEQF
>TRBV11-3
ASSLGVNTGELF
>TRBV7-8
ASSLAGPGVDNSPLH
>TRBV28
ATTRMPRNEQF
>TRBV2
ASSGDDRGLTGELF
>TRBV3-1/TRBV3-2
ASSQGRGPQH
>TRBV19
ASKSGSGFNQPQH
>TRBV7-8
ASTSTVYSNQPQH
>TRBV5-8
ASSQPRGGRGYYGYT
>TRBV30
AWSATGGMRNSPLH
>TRBV28
ASALGRFYNEQF
>TRBV4-1
ASSQDRGGAGTELWGQY
>TRBV2
ASSGGEGSPQH